This T cell receptor beta chain appears in the sequencing data of a study of blood T cell repertoires in COVID-19. The CDR3 covers 15 residues. Germline assignment: CDR1 LGHDT and CDR2 YNNKEL (reference sequence). V shed 4 bases and J 6 bases; nucleotides not matched to a gene: 9. The authors' processing: Reference gene primers were amplified, and this amplification served to estimate nucleated cell counts. TCRdb's copy holds only in-frame clones and misses some; the assay was immunoSEQ multiplex PCR. That table supplies the V and J calls and clone size; D and trimming were determined from the DNA. The data show tens of thousands of clones, with 70% to 90% seen just once and 12% to 15% held by the top ten.

The origin of this receptor is a man in his sixties or seventies with acute or convalescent COVID-19. The V and J genes are TRBV3-1 (or the pseudogene TRBV3-2) and TRBJ1-1, with 9 bases matching TRBD1. The sample was peripheral blood. The CDR3 DNA reads TGTGCCAGCAGCCCCGGGACAGGGCACTCCGCTGAAGCTTTCTTT. This encodes CASSPGTGHSAEAFF.